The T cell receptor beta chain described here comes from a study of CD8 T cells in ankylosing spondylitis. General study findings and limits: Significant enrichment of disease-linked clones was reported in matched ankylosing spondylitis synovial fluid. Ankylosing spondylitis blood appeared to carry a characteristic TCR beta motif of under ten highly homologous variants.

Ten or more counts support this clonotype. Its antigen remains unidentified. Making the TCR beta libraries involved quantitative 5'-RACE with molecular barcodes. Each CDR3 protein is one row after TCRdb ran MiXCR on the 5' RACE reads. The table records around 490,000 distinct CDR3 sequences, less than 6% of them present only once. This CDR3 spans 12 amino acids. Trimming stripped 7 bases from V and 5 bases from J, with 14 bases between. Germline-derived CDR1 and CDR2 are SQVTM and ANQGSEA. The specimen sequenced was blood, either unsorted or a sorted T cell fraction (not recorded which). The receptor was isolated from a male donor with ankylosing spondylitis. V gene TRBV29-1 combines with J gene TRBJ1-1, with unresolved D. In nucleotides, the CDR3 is TGCAGCGGCCTCCGTCCCTCGACTGAAGCTTTCTTT. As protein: CSGLRPSTEAFF.